The 7 T cell receptor beta chains below all came from one sample that was sequenced in a study of T cell responses to AZD1222 COVID-19 vaccine. TCRdb's copy holds only in-frame clones and misses some; the assay was immunoSEQ multiplex PCR. The sample lists around 100,000 clones; around 89% were seen once. The sample was peripheral blood, taken on day 0 of AZD1222 vaccination. The source is an adult in good health.

J is TRBJ2-2 and V is TRBV5-1, with D possibly TRBD2 on 5 matching bases. In germline, CDR1 is SGHRS, CDR2 YFSETQ. The CDR3 is 15 residues long. V lost 0 bases to trimming and J lost 0 bases, with 6 bases between them. CDR3: CASSLVDSNTGELFF. CDR3 bases: TGCGCCAGCAGCTTGGTGGACTCGAACACCGGGGAGCTGTTTTTT. The variable domain in full, completed from reference TRBV5-1 and TRBJ2-2, reads KAGVTQTPRYLIKTRGQQVTLSCSPISGHRSVSWYQQTPGQGLQFLFEYFSETQRNKGNFPGRFSGRQFSNSRSEMNVSTLELGDSALYLCASSLVDSNTGELFFGEGSRLTVL.

About this clone itself: This sample also contains other DNA sequences that code for the same CDR3. The rearrangement links TRBV7-9 to TRBJ1-3; 10 bases map to TRBD1. The CDR3 runs 15 residues. V shed 5 bases, J shed 1 base, and the junction held 2 bases outside the gene matches. The germline CDR1 and CDR2 sequences are SEHNR and FQNEAQ (reference sequence). CDR3 loop: CASSRQGASGNTIYF. The DNA for the CDR3 is TGTGCCAGCAGCAGACAGGGGGCTTCTGGAAACACCATATATTTT.

This clone came up many times. The chain combines TRBV3-1 (or the pseudogene TRBV3-2) with TRBJ1-2, with no clear D. V lost 4 bases to trimming and J lost 5 bases, with 11 bases between them. CDR1 is LGHDT and CDR2 is YNNKEL in the germline V gene (reference sequence). The CDR3 is 13 amino acids. CDR3 loop: CASSPNEAYGYTF. CDR3 coding DNA: TGTGCCAGCAGCCCGAATGAGGCATATGGCTACACCTTC.

This chain links TRBV2 with TRBJ1-5, with TRBD1 identical over 10 bases. This CDR3 comprises 16 residues. J lost 3 bases, V lost 9 bases, and 11 bases had no gene match. Germline V gene lookup returns CDR1 SNHLY and CDR2 FYNNEI. DNA of the CDR3: TGTGCCAGTAGGCCTGGGACAGGGGCCAACAATCAGCCCCAGCATTTT. Amino acid sequence: CASRPGTGANNQPQHF.

The CDR3 DNA reads as TGTGCCAGCAGCTCGGGGCTAACCGGTTACAATGAGCAGTTCTTC. Protein: CASSSGLTGYNEQFF. The rearrangement uses TRBV11-3 and TRBJ2-1; tentatively, D is TRBD1 or TRBD2 (5 bases each). The germline V gene has CDR1 SGHNT and CDR2 YENEEA. V was clipped by 4 bases and J by 4 bases, with 14 bases between them. The CDR3 is 15 amino acids.

The chain joins TRBV7-2 to TRBJ2-5, with TRBD2 identical over 15 bases. V was pared by 5 bases and J by 5 bases, with 6 bases of the junction left unmatched. Per the germline V gene, CDR1 is SGHTA and CDR2 is FQGNSA. CDR3 length: 16 amino acids. In nucleotides, the CDR3 is TGTGCCAGCAGCCAGTGGGGACTAGCGGGAGGCGAGACCCAGTACTTC. Protein sequence: CASSQWGLAGGETQYF.

The rearrangement uses TRBV12-3 or TRBV12-4 and TRBJ2-7; D is ambiguous. The CDR3 is made up of 12 amino acids. The V end lost 4 bases, the J end lost 5 bases, and 9 bases lay between the germline ends. The CDR3 loop reads CASSWQANEQYF. The DNA of the CDR3 is TGTGCCAGCAGTTGGCAGGCAAACGAGCAGTACTTC.